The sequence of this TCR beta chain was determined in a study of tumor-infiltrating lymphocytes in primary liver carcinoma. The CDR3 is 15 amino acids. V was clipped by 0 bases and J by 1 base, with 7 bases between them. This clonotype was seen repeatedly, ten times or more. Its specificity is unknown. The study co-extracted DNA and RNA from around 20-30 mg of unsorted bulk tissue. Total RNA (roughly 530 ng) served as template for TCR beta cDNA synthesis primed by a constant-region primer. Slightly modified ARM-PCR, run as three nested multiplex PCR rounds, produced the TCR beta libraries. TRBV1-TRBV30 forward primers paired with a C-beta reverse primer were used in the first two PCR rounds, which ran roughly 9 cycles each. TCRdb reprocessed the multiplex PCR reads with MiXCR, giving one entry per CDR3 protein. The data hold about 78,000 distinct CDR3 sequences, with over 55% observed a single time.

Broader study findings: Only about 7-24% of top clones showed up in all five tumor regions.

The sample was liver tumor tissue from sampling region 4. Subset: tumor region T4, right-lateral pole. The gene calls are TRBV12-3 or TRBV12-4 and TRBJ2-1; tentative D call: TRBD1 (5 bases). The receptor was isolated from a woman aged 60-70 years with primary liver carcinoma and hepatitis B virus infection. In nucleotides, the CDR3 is TGTGCCAGCAGTTTAGCGCAGGGTTCCTACAATGAGCAGTTCTTC. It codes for CASSLAQGSYNEQFF.